This T cell receptor (beta chain) was recorded in a study of blood T cells in healthy people across ages. A second PCR, run for roughly 6 to 11 cycles, used a sample-barcoded 5' primer plus a J-beta primer mix. Using its own MiXCR run on the 5' RACE reads, TCRdb lists one record per CDR3 protein. The sample carries about 800,000 distinct CDR3 sequences, roughly 25% recorded once. Total RNA was extracted at no less than 6 micrograms per sample. This clonotype has a handful of counts. The CDR3 sequence is 15 residues long. The V and J ends lost 3 bases and 2 bases, in that order; junction bases with no gene match: 2. Germline-derived CDR1 and CDR2 are SGHVS and FQNEAQ. The same data also went into a second study, on T cells of mothers and their children. That source adds: Related mother-child pairs shared slightly more overlap than unrelated pairs, but the difference was non-significant. Nobody spotted any persistent microchimeric T cell clones.

The chain couples TRBV7-8 to TRBJ1-3, with TRBD1 matching 9 bases. What was sequenced was blood. This receptor was taken from a boy aged 5-17 years in good health. The CDR3 bases are TGTGCCAGCAGCTTCGACAGGGGGACTGGAAACACCATATATTTT. Residues: CASSFDRGTGNTIYF.